This T cell receptor beta chain originates from a study of T-cell memory formation after mild COVID-19. General study findings and limits: Clones contracting over day 15 to 85 were CD4/CD8 balanced, with later expanders leaning CD4+. Contracting CD4+ clones were located mainly in CM and EM, and CD8+ clones in EMRA.

Researchers used 5'RACE with constant-segment primers to make TCR alpha and TCR beta cDNA libraries that carry sample barcodes and UMIs. In TCRdb, the 5' RACE reads were re-called with MiXCR into one record per CDR3 protein. The data show about 150,000 distinct CDR3 sequences, 10% to 15% seen once. V was shortened by 0 bases and J by 6 bases, with 18 bases between the two germline ends. The V gene's germline CDR1 is MGHRA and CDR2 YSYEKL. The CDR3 sequence is 18 residues long. As regards this clonotype: Its antigen is currently unknown.

The chain links TRBV4-1 to TRBJ1-6; weak D call: TRBD1 (5 bases). The clonotype originates from a man between 18 and 29 years old who had mild COVID-19 (a few samples of this study predate the infection). Cell type and time point are not known. Sequences were obtained from PBMCs or a T cell subset sorted from them (not recorded which). CDR3 in amino acids: CASSQDIDIQRGNSPLHF. The CDR3 DNA follows: TGCGCCAGCAGCCAAGATATCGACATCCAAAGGGGTAATTCACCCCTCCACTTT.